The 27 T cell receptor beta chains in this list originate from one sample, sequenced in a study of OX40 agonist ivuxolimab in advanced cancers. Generated by immunoSEQ multiplex PCR, the TCRdb table keeps only in-frame clones and is missing some. Of roughly 45,000 clones listed, 75% to 80% were seen once; the top ten hold 7.9%. The sample in question was CD4+ or CD8+ T cells sorted from blood, obtained in a trial of the OX40 agonist ivuxolimab. The receptors stem from an adult with an advanced solid tumor such as melanoma, head and neck, liver or kidney cancer.

Regarding this clone: At one boundary the junction diverges from the germline segment, which might be a read error. The V and J genes are TRBV5-5 and TRBJ2-7; 9 positions match TRBD1. CDR1 and CDR2 (germline): SGHKS, YYEKEE (reference sequence). This CDR3 spans 16 amino acids. The CDR3 DNA reads as TGTGCCAGCAGCTTGATTGGACAGGGGTTTTCCTTCGAGCAGTACTTC. Protein product: CASSLIGQGFSFEQYF.

CDR3 bases: TGTGCCAGCAGTGACTTGGAATCGACCGGGGAGCTGTTTTTT. The encoded protein is CASSDLESTGELFF. V is TRBV6-4 and J is TRBJ2-2; D unclear. The germline V and J ends were trimmed by 1 base and 5 bases, with 8 bases remaining between them. The CDR3 contains 14 residues. Germline CDR1 is MRHNA and CDR2 is SNTAGT.

This chain links TRBV5-4 with TRBJ2-7; TRBD2 might be the D (6 bases). CDR1 is SGHNT and CDR2 is YYREEE in the germline V gene (reference sequence). V was trimmed by 4 bases and J by 6 bases, leaving 17 bases between them. This CDR3 region has 14 residues. CDR3 coding DNA: TGTGCCAGCAGCATGGAGGGTGGGGGAGGCGAGCAGTACTTC. Translated: CASSMEGGGGEQYF.

The sample holds one count of this clone. The chain joins TRBV4-1 to TRBJ2-1, with D possibly TRBD2 on 7 matching bases. This CDR3 contains 17 residues. Germline V gives CDR1 MGHRA, CDR2 YSYEKL. V lost 0 bases to trimming and J lost 4 bases, with 16 bases between them. The DNA of the CDR3 is TGCGCCAGCAGCCAAGAGGGGAGGGGGAGGGTTTACAATGAGCAGTTCTTC. Translation: CASSQEGRGRVYNEQFF.

V is TRBV7-9 and J is TRBJ2-5; D is unresolved. The CDR3 extends over 14 amino acids. Germline assignment: CDR1 SEHNR and CDR2 FQNEAQ (reference sequence). V lost 5 bases and J lost 5, with 15 bases in between. DNA of the CDR3: TGTGCCAGCAGCCCTCCAGGCGCGGTGGAGACCCAGTACTTC. It yields the protein CASSPPGAVETQYF. Full variable domain (missing parts from reference TRBV7-9 and TRBJ2-5): DTGVSQNPRHKITKRGQNVTFRCDPISEHNRLYWYRQTLGQGPEFLTYFQNEAQLEKSRLLSDRFSAERPKGSFSTLEIQRTEQGDSAMYLCASSPPGAVETQYFGPGTRLLVL.

This clone was seen a handful of times. The chain recombines TRBV11-1 with TRBJ1-1, with no clear D. Looked up from germline, CDR1 is SGHAT and CDR2 is FQDESV (reference sequence). The CDR3 covers 13 residues. Trimming left V 5 bases short and J 4 bases short, with 11 bases between. The CDR3 loop is CASSRHQVTEAFF. The CDR3 DNA sequence: TGTGCCAGCAGCCGTCACCAGGTCACTGAAGCTTTCTTT.

This clone was seen only once. This sequence joins TRBV9 and TRBJ2-1; TRBD1 aligns across 8 bases. The CDR3 is 15 amino acids. Trimming cost V 4 bases and J 7 bases; bases outside gene matches: 10. Germline assignment: CDR1 SGDLS and CDR2 YYNGEE. CDR3 nucleotides: TGTGCCAGCAGCCAACAGGGGGTTTTAAGGAATGAGCAGTTCTTC. This gives the protein CASSQQGVLRNEQFF.

This clone was observed a single time. This sequence joins TRBV7-6 and TRBJ2-5, with D uncertain. The J call may be wrong; the DNA end is better matched by TRBJ2-7. CDR3 length: 13 residues. Germline V lookup: CDR1 SGHVS, CDR2 FNYEAQ. The CDR3 DNA follows: TGTGCCAGCAGCTTAGAGGCAGCCTACGAGCAGTACTTC. This gives the protein CASSLEAAYEQYF.

The gene calls are TRBV19 and TRBJ1-2; TRBD1 is a possible D gene (5 bases). Trimming took 7 bases from V and 4 from J, leaving 10 bases between them. CDR1 and CDR2 (germline): LNHDA, SQIVND (reference sequence). This CDR3 is built from 12 residues. CDR3: CASMKGSYGYTF. Written as DNA, the CDR3 is TGTGCCAGTATGAAGGGGAGCTATGGCTACACCTTC.

DNA of the CDR3: TGTGCCAGCAGTTACTGGGAGGGGAATGAAAAACTGTTTTTT. Its translation: CASSYWEGNEKLFF. The chain is built from TRBV6-5 and TRBJ1-4, with D maybe TRBD1 (5 bases). The V and J ends lost 1 base and 5 bases respectively, with 8 bases between them. The germline gives CDR1 MNHEY, CDR2 SVGAGI. The CDR3 has 14 residues.

V usage is TRBV7-9 and J usage is TRBJ2-5, with D possibly matching TRBD2 (6 bases). The germline CDR1 and CDR2 sequences are SEHNR and FQNEAQ (reference sequence). V lost 2 bases to trimming and J lost 5 bases, with 15 bases between them. CDR3 length: 15 amino acids. The CDR3, as DNA: TGTGCCAGCAGCTTACTGCCCGCGGCGGGGGAGACCCAGTACTTC. Translation gives CASSLLPAAGETQYF.

The V and J genes are TRBV2 and TRBJ2-7; possible D gene TRBD2, 6 bases. V lost 11 bases and J lost 4, with 12 bases in between. There are 11 residues in the CDR3. The germline V gene encodes CDR1 SNHLY and CDR2 FYNNEI. The CDR3 sequence is CACHSGYEQYF. CDR3 in DNA: TGTGCCTGCCATAGCGGATACGAGCAGTACTTC.

V is TRBV20-1 and J is TRBJ2-1; D might be TRBD1 or TRBD2, each matching 5 bases. The CDR3 length is 11 residues. The germline V and J ends were trimmed by 1 base and 14 bases, with 12 bases remaining between them. In germline, CDR1 is DFQATT, CDR2 SNEGSKA (reference sequence). The CDR3 region is CSARGPLGEFF. As DNA, the CDR3 is TGCAGTGCTAGAGGCCCATTGGGGGAGTTCTTC.

The chain recombines TRBV30 with TRBJ1-2, with D unclear. The CDR3 loop spans 15 amino acids. Trimming left V 1 base short and J 4 bases short, with 16 bases between. Germline V gives CDR1 GTSNPN, CDR2 SVGIG (reference sequence). CDR3 protein: CAWSDGIGPTYGYTF. CDR3 coding DNA: TGTGCCTGGAGTGATGGGATAGGGCCGACCTATGGCTACACCTTC.

The chain is built from TRBV11-2 and TRBJ2-5, with 12 bases identical to TRBD2. The J call is uncertain, as TRBJ2-7 better fits the DNA end. This CDR3 is built from 15 residues. Germline V gene data show CDR1 as SGHAT and CDR2 as FQNNGV. CDR3 region: CASSPRLAGVYEQYF. The CDR3 nucleotides are TGTGCCAGCAGCCCTCGACTAGCGGGAGTGTACGAGCAGTACTTC.

The J gene is TRBJ2-1, the V gene TRBV29-1; 8 positions match TRBD1. The junction had 2 bases not matched to a gene; V was cut back by 6 bases and J by 1 base. The CDR3 spans 13 residues. CDR1 SQVTM and CDR2 ANQGSEA come from the germline V gene. In DNA form, the CDR3 reads TGCAGCGTCCGACAGGGGTCCTACAATGAGCAGTTCTTC. This translates into CSVRQGSYNEQFF.

V is TRBV5-4 and J is TRBJ2-7, with TRBD2 as a possible D gene (5 bases). Trimming took 4 bases from V and 0 from J, leaving 11 bases between them. Germline CDR1 and CDR2: SGHNT and YYREEE (reference sequence). This CDR3 spans 14 amino acids. The CDR3 is CASSPGLSSYEQYF. CDR3 nucleotides: TGTGCCAGCAGCCCCGGACTGAGCTCCTACGAGCAGTACTTC.

The chain recombines TRBV5-4 with TRBJ1-4; 7 nucleotides match TRBD1. The CDR3 consists of 14 residues. Germline trimming cut 4 bases from V and 3 bases from J; bases unmatched to any gene: 3. Germline V lookup: CDR1 SGHNT, CDR2 YYREEE (reference sequence). The DNA of the CDR3 is TGTGCCAGCAGCCTGGGACAGCCTAATGAAAAACTGTTTTTT. Encoded protein: CASSLGQPNEKLFF. The full variable domain, its missing parts supplied by reference TRBV5-4 and TRBJ1-4, is ETGVTQSPTHLIKTRGQQVTLRCSSQSGHNTVSWYQQALGQGPQFIFQYYREEENGRGNFPPRFSGLQFPNYSSELNVNALELDDSALYLCASSLGQPNEKLFFGSGTQLSVL.

The CDR3 DNA follows: TGTGCCAGCAAAAGAGATAGCAATCAGCCCCAGCATTTT. Translating it yields CASKRDSNQPQHF. The chain couples TRBV2 to TRBJ1-5; no clear D gene. The CDR3 spans 13 residues. Germline assignment: CDR1 SNHLY and CDR2 FYNNEI. V was trimmed by 7 bases and J by 0 bases, leaving 7 bases between them. The full variable domain, rest sourced from reference TRBV2 and TRBJ1-5, is EPEVTQTPSHQVTQMGQEVILRCVPISNHLYFYWYRQILGQKVEFLVSFYNNEISEKSEIFDDQFSVERPDGSNFTLKIRSTKLEDSAMYFCASKRDSNQPQHFGDGTRLSIL.

This clone has just a few counts. This chain uses TRBV5-1 with TRBJ2-3; D gene unclear. Per germline, CDR1 SGHRS and CDR2 YFSETQ. Trimming removed 4 bases from V and 2 bases from J, with 11 bases in between. The CDR3 covers 14 residues. Here the CDR3 reads CASSRFQLTDTQYF. CDR3 DNA sequence: TGCGCCAGCAGCCGCTTCCAGCTCACAGATACGCAGTATTTT.

The genes are TRBV5-4 and TRBJ2-5; D gene ambiguous. Germline CDR1 reads SGHNT; CDR2 reads YYREEE (reference sequence). The V gene lost 4 bases and the J gene lost 1 base, with 8 bases spanning the gap. The CDR3 has 13 residues. CDR3 amino acids: CASSIDTQETQYF. CDR3 nucleotide sequence: TGTGCCAGCAGCATCGACACCCAAGAGACCCAGTACTTC.

The chain employs TRBV9 and TRBJ2-1, with D maybe TRBD2 (6 bases). V gave up 4 bases and J gave up 9 bases, with 14 bases separating them. CDR1 and CDR2 from the germline V gene are SGDLS and YYNGEE. This CDR3 spans 13 amino acids. The chain's CDR3 is CASSLRASVEQFF. The CDR3 coding sequence is TGTGCCAGCAGCCTTCGGGCTAGCGTTGAGCAGTTCTTC.

The genes are TRBV11-2 and TRBJ1-2; weak D call: TRBD1 (5 bases). This CDR3 has 12 residues. V shed 4 bases and J shed 4 bases, with 7 bases lying between them. In germline, CDR1 is SGHAT, CDR2 FQNNGV. CDR3 loop: CASSSTVYGYTF. The CDR3 nucleotides read TGTGCCAGCAGCTCGACAGTCTATGGCTACACCTTC.

V gene TRBV4-3 combines with J gene TRBJ2-1, with 11 bases lining up with TRBD2. The V gene's germline CDR1 is LGHNA and CDR2 YSLEER. This CDR3 is 16 amino acids long. The trim removed 8 bases at V and 4 bases at J, leaving 10 bases unmatched. CDR3 nucleotides: TGCGCCAGCCGTTGGGCGACTAGCGGGGATTACAATGAGCAGTTCTTC. Protein: CASRWATSGDYNEQFF.

This chain connects TRBV5-1 to TRBJ1-2, with D possibly being TRBD1 (5 bases). The CDR3 runs 14 residues. Trimming removed 0 bases from V and 8 bases from J, with 14 bases in between. CDR1 is SGHRS, CDR2 YFSETQ, per germline. The CDR3 spells CASSLALQVGGYTF. Here the CDR3 DNA reads TGCGCCAGCAGCTTGGCCTTACAGGTGGGCGGCTACACCTTC.

In this sample, this clone turned up once. The chain couples TRBV7-2 to TRBJ2-2, with D perhaps TRBD2 (6 bases). Deletions cut 8 bases from V and 5 bases from J, with 21 bases between. Germline-derived CDR1 and CDR2 are SGHTA and FQGNSA. The CDR3 sequence is 16 residues long. This CDR3 reads CASVQRRAVETGELFF. The CDR3 region has the DNA TGTGCCAGCGTACAGCGGAGGGCTGTGGAGACCGGGGAGCTGTTTTTT.

This chain connects TRBV6-5 to TRBJ2-7, with 9 bases identical to TRBD1. This CDR3 has 14 residues. Losses at the gene ends were 7 bases for V and 2 bases for J; bases not matched to a gene: 6. The germline gives CDR1 MNHEY, CDR2 SVGAGI. CDR3 region: CASKTGGGTYEQYF. As DNA, the CDR3 is TGTGCCAGCAAGACAGGGGGAGGAACCTACGAGCAGTACTTC.